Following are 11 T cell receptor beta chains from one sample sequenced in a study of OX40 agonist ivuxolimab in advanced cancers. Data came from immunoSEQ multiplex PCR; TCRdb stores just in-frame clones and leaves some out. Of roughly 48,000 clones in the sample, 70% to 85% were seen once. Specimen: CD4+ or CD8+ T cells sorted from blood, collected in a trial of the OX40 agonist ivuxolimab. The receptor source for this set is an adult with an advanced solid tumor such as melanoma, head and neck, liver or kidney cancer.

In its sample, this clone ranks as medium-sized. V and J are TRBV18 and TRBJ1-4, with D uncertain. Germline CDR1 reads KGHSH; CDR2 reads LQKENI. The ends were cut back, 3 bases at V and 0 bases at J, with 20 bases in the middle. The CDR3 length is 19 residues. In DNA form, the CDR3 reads TGTGCCAGCTCACCCGCGCCTAGGAGCGGGATACCAACTAATGAAAAACTGTTTTTT. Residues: CASSPAPRSGIPTNEKLFF.

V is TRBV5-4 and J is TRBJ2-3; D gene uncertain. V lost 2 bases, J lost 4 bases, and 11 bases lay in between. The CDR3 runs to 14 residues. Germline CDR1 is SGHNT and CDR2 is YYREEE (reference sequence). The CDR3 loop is CASSLNKGPDTQYF. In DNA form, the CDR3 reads TGTGCCAGCAGCTTAAATAAAGGCCCAGATACGCAGTATTTT.

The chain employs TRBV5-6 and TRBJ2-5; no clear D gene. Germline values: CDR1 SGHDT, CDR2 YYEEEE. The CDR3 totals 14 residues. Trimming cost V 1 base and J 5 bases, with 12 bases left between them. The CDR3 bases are TGTGCCAGCAGCTTGTTGACTCCTAGGGAGACCCAGTACTTC. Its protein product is CASSLLTPRETQYF.

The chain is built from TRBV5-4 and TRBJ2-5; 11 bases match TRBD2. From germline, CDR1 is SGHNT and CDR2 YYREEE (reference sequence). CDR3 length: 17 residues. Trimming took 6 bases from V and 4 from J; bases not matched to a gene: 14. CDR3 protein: CASTPGNSGGAGETQYF. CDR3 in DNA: TGTGCCAGCACCCCGGGGAATAGCGGGGGGGCCGGAGAGACCCAGTACTTC.

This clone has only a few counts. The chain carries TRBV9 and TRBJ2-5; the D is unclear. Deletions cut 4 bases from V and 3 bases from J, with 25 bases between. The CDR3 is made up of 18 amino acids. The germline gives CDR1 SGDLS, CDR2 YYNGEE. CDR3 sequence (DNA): TGTGCCAGCAGCCCCTCTCCCCAAATCTTCGCGGTGAAAGAGACCCAGTACTTC. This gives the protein CASSPSPQIFAVKETQYF.

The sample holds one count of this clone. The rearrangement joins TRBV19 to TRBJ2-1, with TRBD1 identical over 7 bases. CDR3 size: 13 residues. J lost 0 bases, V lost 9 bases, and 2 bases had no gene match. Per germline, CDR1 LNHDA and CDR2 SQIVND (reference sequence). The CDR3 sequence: CASQGDSYNEQFF. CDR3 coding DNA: TGTGCCAGCCAGGGGGACTCCTACAATGAGCAGTTCTTC. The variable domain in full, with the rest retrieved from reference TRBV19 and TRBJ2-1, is DGGITQSPKYLFRKEGQNVTLSCEQNLNHDAMYWYRQDPGQGLRLIYYSQIVNDFQKGDIAEGYSVSREKKESFPLTVTSAQKNPTAFYLCASQGDSYNEQFFGPGTRLTVL.

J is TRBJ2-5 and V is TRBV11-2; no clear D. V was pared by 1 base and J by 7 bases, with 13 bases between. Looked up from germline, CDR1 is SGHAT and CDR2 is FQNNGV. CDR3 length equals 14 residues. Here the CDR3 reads CASSLVGPKGTQYF. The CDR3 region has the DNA TGTGCCAGCAGCTTAGTAGGCCCCAAGGGGACCCAGTACTTC.

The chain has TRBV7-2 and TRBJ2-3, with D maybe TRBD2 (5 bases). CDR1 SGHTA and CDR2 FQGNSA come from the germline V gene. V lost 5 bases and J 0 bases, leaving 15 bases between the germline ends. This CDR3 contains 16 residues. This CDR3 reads CASSTGLSYSTDTQYF. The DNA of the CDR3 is TGTGCCAGCAGCACCGGACTCTCATATAGCACAGATACGCAGTATTTT.

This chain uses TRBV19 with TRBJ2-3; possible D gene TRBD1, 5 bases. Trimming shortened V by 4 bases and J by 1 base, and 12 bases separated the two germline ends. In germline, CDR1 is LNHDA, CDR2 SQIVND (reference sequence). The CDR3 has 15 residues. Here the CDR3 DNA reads TGTGCCAGTAGTACTGGGGCCAGGGGCACAGATACGCAGTATTTT. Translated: CASSTGARGTDTQYF.

The CDR3 DNA reads TGTGCCAGCAGTTTGTCTCAGAACAATGAGCAGTTCTTC. It encodes CASSLSQNNEQFF. The chain couples TRBV27 to TRBJ2-1; D uncertain. The CDR3 is 13 residues long. Germline V lookup: CDR1 MNHEY, CDR2 SMNVEV (reference sequence). Trimming shortened V by 3 bases and J by 5 bases, and 8 bases separated the two germline ends.

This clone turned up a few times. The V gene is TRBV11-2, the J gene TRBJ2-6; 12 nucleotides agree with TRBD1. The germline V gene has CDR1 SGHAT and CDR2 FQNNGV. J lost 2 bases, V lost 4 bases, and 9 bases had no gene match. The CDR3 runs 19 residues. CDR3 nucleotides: TGTGCCAGCAGCTCGTTCGTGGGACAGGGGGCTACTGGGGCCAACGTCCTGACTTTC. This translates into CASSSFVGQGATGANVLTF.